The present entry profiles one T cell receptor beta chain with its context. These data come from a study of blood T cell repertoires in COVID-19. For the study at large: Samples taken during acute and convalescent COVID-19 were collected in the United States, Italy and Spain.

Using immunoSEQ multiplex PCR, the repertoire was profiled, and TCRdb retains in-frame clones only, with some absent. This table has some 490,000 clones, about 85% appearing once. Which cohort a participant joined came from the clinical history participants gave. Two negative PCRs, clearance, or symptom resolution were required of recovered Cohort 3 donors. This CDR3 has 16 amino acids. J lost 7 bases, V lost 4 bases, and 10 bases had no gene match. Germline assignment: CDR1 MNHNY and CDR2 SVGAGI (reference sequence). The sequence was collected from an older woman who had recovered from COVID-19. The genes are TRBV6-6 and TRBJ1-6; 7 bases line up with TRBD1. The sequenced material came from PBMCs or T cells enriched from blood (not recorded which). Here the CDR3 reads CASSLTPGQSNSPLHF. CDR3 coding DNA: TGTGCCAGCAGTTTAACCCCGGGACAGTCGAATTCACCCCTCCACTTT.